This entry describes one T cell receptor beta chain. The sample comes from a study of blood T cell repertoires in COVID-19. Background on the study: Material from acute and convalescent COVID-19 was sourced from the United States, Italy and Spain. Sources were T cells, B-cell-depleted T cells, or PBMCs; the material itself was cDNA or gDNA.

The authors' processing: Cell counts per sample came from amplifying reference gene primers. Method: immunoSEQ multiplex PCR; TCRdb's copy keeps in-frame clones and lacks some. V, J and clone size were drawn from that table, and D and trimming were deduced from the DNA. The table shows 350,000 to 400,000 clones, with less than 90% occurring only once. The V segment lost 6 bases and the J segment 4 bases; nucleotides outside the gene matches: 10. Germline lookup yields CDR1 SQVTM and CDR2 ANQGSEA. The CDR3 runs 15 residues. Followed longitudinally, the Seattle patients had been enrolled during active infection.

The sample was peripheral blood. V is TRBV29-1 and J is TRBJ2-3; 10 bases are shared with TRBD1. The clonotype was recovered from a woman between 55 and 75 years old with COVID-19, enrolled during active disease. The CDR3 loop reads CSVAKGQGRADTQYF. CDR3 sequence (DNA): TGCAGCGTCGCAAAGGGACAGGGGAGAGCAGATACGCAGTATTTT.